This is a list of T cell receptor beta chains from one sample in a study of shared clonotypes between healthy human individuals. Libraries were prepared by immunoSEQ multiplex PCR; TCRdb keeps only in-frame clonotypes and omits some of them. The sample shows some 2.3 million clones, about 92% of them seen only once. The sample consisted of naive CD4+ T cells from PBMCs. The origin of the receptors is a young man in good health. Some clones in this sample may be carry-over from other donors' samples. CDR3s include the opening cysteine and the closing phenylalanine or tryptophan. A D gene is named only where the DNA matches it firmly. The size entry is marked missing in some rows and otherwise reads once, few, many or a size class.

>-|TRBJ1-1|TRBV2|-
TGTGCCAGCAGTGGAACCAGGGGCTCAGGAGCTTTCTTT
CASSGTRGSGAFF
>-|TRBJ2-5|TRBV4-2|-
TGTGCCAGCAGCCGAGACCCGTGGGAAGAGACCCAGTACTTC
CASSRDPWEETQYF
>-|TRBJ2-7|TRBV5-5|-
TGTGCCAGCAGTCCTGACCCCGCGGCGTCCTACGAGCAGTACTTC
CASSPDPAASYEQYF
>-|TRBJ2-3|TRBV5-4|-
TGTGCCAGCAGCTTCCCCTGGGCAGATACGCAGTATTTT
CASSFPWADTQYF
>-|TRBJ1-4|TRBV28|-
TGTGCCATCCGGGCAGGGAATATCGAAAAACTGTTTTTT
CAIRAGNIEKLFF
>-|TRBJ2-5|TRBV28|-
TGTGCCAGCAGTTTAAATTTCCCGAGGAGTCAAGAGACCCAGTACTTC
CASSLNFPRSQETQYF
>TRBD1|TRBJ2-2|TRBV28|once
TGTGCCAGCAGACGGGACAGGGATACCAACACCGGGGAGCTGTTTTTT
CASRRDRDTNTGELFF
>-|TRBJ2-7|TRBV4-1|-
TGCGCCAGCAGCCATCCGGGAGAACGGCCCTACGAGCAGTACTTC
CASSHPGERPYEQYF
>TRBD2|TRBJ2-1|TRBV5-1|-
TGCGCCAGCAGCTCCATGAGCGGGAGTTCCTACAATGAGCAGTTCTTC
CASSSMSGSSYNEQFF
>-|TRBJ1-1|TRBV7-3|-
TGTGCCAGCAGCTCCCGAGGGGGGGCAGCTGAAGCTTTCTTT
CASSSRGGAAEAFF
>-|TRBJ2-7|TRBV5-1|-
TGCGCCAGCAGCGTCGACAGGGAGCAGTACTTC
CASSVDREQYF
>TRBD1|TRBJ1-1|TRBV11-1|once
TGTGCCAGCAGCCGACCCCTTGACAGGGGGCGAACTGAAGCTTTCTTT
CASSRPLDRGRTEAFF
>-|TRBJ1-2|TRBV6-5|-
TGTGCCAGCAGTTACTCGAATTCAAAAGGCTACACCTTC
CASSYSNSKGYTF
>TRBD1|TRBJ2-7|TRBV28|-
TGTGCCAGCAGTTTTAACTGGGACAGGGTCTCGTACGAGCAGTACTTC
CASSFNWDRVSYEQYF
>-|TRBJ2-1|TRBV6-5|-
TGTGCCAGCAGTTACACCCACCCGACGGCCTACAATGAGCAGTTCTTC
CASSYTHPTAYNEQFF
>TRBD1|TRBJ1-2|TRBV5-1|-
TGCGCCAGCAGCACCGTCCCGGGACAGGGTAGGAGTGACTATGGCTACACCTTC
CASSTVPGQGRSDYGYTF
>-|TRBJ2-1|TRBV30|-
TGTGCCTGCCAAGGAGTAACTACATACAATGAGCAGTTCTTC
CACQGVTTYNEQFF
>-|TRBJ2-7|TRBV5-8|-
TGTGCCAGCAGCGGCCTACCTCCGCGGGGGCAGTACTTC
CASSGLPPRGQYF
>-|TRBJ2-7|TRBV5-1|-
TGCGCCAGCAGCCTCGGACAGCACAGGCCCTACGAGCAGTACTTC
CASSLGQHRPYEQYF
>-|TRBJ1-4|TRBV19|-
TGTGCCAGTAGTATTCCTTCCCGCGGGGAGGGGGAAAAACTGTTTTTT
CASSIPSRGEGEKLFF
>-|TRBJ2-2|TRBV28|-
TGTGCCAGCAAGGAGGACACGAACACCGGGGAGCTGTTTTTT
CASKEDTNTGELFF
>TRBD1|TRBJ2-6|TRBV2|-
TGTGCCAGCCCTGGCCGGGACAGGGGGGCGCCTGGGGCCAACGTCCTGACTTTC
CASPGRDRGAPGANVLTF
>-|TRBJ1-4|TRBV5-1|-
TGCGCCAGCAGCTTGGGGGGTGCCACAACTAATGAAAAACTGTTTTTT
CASSLGGATTNEKLFF
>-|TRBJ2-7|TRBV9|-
TGTGCCAGCAGCGTTGGGGTCAGCTCCTACGAGCAGTACTTC
CASSVGVSSYEQYF
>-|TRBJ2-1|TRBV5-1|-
TGCGCCAGCAGCTCCCCGTCGGATGAGCAGTTCTTC
CASSSPSDEQFF
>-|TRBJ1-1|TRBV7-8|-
TGTGCCAGCAGCCCAAAGAGGGGAGCCCAGGGCACTGAAGCTTTCTTT
CASSPKRGAQGTEAFF
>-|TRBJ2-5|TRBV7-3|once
TGTGCCAGCAGTCCCGACAGGTTCGGGGAGACCCAGTACTTC
CASSPDRFGETQYF
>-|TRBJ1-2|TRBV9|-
TGTGCCAGCAGCGGAACTCGGGGAGGCTTAAACTATGGCTACACCTTC
CASSGTRGGLNYGYTF
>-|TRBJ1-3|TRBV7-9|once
TGTGCCAGCAGCGCGGACAGCTCTGGAAACACCATATATTTT
CASSADSSGNTIYF
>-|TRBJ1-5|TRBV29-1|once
TGCAGCGTTGGCAGCTCGATCAATCAGCCCCAGCATTTT
CSVGSSINQPQHF
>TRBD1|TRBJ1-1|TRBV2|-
TGTGCCAGCAGTCAGGACAGGACACGAAGCACTGAAGCTTTCTTT
CASSQDRTRSTEAFF
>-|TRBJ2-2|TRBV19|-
TGTGCCAGTAGTATGCTCCGGCTTCGAGGGGGGGAGCTGTTTTTT
CASSMLRLRGGELFF
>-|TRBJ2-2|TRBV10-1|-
TGCGCCAGCAGTGAGGCGAAAGAGGCAGGGGAGGACACCGGGGAGCTGTTTTTT
CASSEAKEAGEDTGELFF
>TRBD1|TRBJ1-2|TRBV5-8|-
TGTGCCAGCAGCGTGGGGACAGGCCCCACCGGCTACACCTTC
CASSVGTGPTGYTF
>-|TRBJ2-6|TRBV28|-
TGTGCCAGCAGTTTTCCGACGGGCTCTGGGGCCAACGTCCTGACTTTC
CASSFPTGSGANVLTF
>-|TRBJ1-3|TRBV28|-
TGTGCCAGCGGAACGCCCGGAAACACCATATATTTT
CASGTPGNTIYF
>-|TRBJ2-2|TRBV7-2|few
TGTGCCAGCAGCTTCTCTACGTTCACCGGGGAGCTGTTTTTT
CASSFSTFTGELFF
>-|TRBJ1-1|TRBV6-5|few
TGTGCCAGCAGTTACGCCCGGGCCGGAGACACTGAAGCTTTCTTT
CASSYARAGDTEAFF
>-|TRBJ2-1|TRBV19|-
TGTGCCAGTAGTACCCAAGCGGGCTCCTACAATGAGCAGTTCTTC
CASSTQAGSYNEQFF
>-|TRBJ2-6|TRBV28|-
TGTGCCAGCAGTGTCCCGGTCCCCGGGGACGGGGCCAACGTCCTGACTTTC
CASSVPVPGDGANVLTF
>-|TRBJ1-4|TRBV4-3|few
TGCGCCAGCGGGCATGGAGAACTTGCAACTAATGAAAAACTGTTTTTT
CASGHGELATNEKLFF
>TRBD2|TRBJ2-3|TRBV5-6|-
TGTGCCAGCAGCTTGGCCCCCGGACTAGCGGGAGCGAAGGCTACGCAGTATTTT
CASSLAPGLAGAKATQYF
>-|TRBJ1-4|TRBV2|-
TGTGCCAGCAGTGAATGGGGGCGGGAAAAACTGTTTTTT
CASSEWGREKLFF
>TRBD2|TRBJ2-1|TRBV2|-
TGTGCCAGCAGTGAAGAGGGACTAGCACCCTACAATGAGCAGTTCTTC
CASSEEGLAPYNEQFF
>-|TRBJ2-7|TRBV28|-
TGTGCCAGCAGTTCAGCCCGCTACGAGCAGTACTTC
CASSSARYEQYF
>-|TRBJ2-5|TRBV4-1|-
TGCGCCAGCAGCCAAGGTTCAGGGGCGGAGACCCAGTACTTC
CASSQGSGAETQYF
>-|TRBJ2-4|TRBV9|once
TGTGCCAGCAGCCCGGCCGGGACAGCCAAAAACATTCAGTACTTC
CASSPAGTAKNIQYF
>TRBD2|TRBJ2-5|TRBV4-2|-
TGTGCCAGCAGCCAAGACCTTTTACTAGCGGGAATCGGGGAGACCCAGTACTTC
CASSQDLLLAGIGETQYF
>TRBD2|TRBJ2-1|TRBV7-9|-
TGTGCCAGCATTAGCGGGAGCAAATACAATGAGCAGTTCTTC
CASISGSKYNEQFF
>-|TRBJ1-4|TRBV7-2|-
TGTGCCAGCAGCTCCGGGCAGAATAATGAAAAACTGTTTTTT
CASSSGQNNEKLFF
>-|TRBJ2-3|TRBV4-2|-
TGTGCCAGCAGCCAAGGACGACCCACAGATACGCAGTATTTT
CASSQGRPTDTQYF
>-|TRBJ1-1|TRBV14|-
TGTGCCAGCAGCCAAGGGCCTAAAGCTTTCTTT
CASSQGPKAFF
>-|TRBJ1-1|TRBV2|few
TGTGCCAGCAGTGAAGCGCGCGAAGCTTTCTTT
CASSEAREAFF
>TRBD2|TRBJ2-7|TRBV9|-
TGTGCCAGCAGCCCCACCGGGAGGGGGGAGCGTTACGAGCAGTACTTC
CASSPTGRGERYEQYF